This TCR beta chain was identified during a study of T-cell reconstitution after alpha-beta-depleted transplantation in children. Looked up from germline, CDR1 is ENHRY and CDR2 is SYGVKD. The CDR3 spans 16 residues. Unmatched junction bases numbered 8, after V lost 3 bases and J lost 5 bases. TCRbeta library construction was performed incorporating unique molecular identifiers. TCRdb fed the PCR reads into MiXCR, producing one record per CDR3 protein. Among a few hundred thousand distinct CDR3 sequences listed, around 12% were seen once. The table lists this clonotype with a few counts. The chain couples TRBV10-3 to TRBJ2-3, with 10 bases identical to TRBD2. Material: PBMCs from the stem cell graft donor, obtained from the stem cell graft. The sequence came from a human donor who donated a stem cell graft to a child with combined immunodeficiency. The CDR3 loop is CAISDDLAGAKDTQYF. In DNA form, the CDR3 reads TGTGCCATCAGTGACGATCTAGCGGGAGCTAAAGATACGCAGTATTTT.